One and the same sample provided the 14 T cell receptor beta chains below, sequenced in a study of cytomegalovirus exposure and HLA in healthy donors. With 60 Vbeta and 13 Jbeta primers, the PCR was carried out. Using immunoSEQ multiplex PCR, the repertoire was profiled, and TCRdb retains in-frame clones only, with some absent. The table includes 35,000 to 45,000 clones, 55% to 75% detected once. Material: PBMCs. Receptors were obtained from a man between 60 and 75 years old in good health and CMV-seropositive.

A few counts support this clone. This chain joins TRBV7-8 and TRBJ2-2; a possible D gene is TRBD2 (5 bases). Trimming left V 0 bases short and J 2 bases short, with 10 bases between. The CDR3 loop spans 16 amino acids. In germline, CDR1 is SGHVS, CDR2 FQNEAQ. In DNA form, the CDR3 reads TGTGCCAGCAGCTTAGCCCTAGACTATAACACCGGGGAGCTGTTTTTT. Residues: CASSLALDYNTGELFF. Full variable domain (outside the CDR3, taken from reference TRBV7-8 and TRBJ2-2): GAGVSQSPRYKVAKRGQDVALRCDPISGHVSLFWYQQALGQGPEFLTYFQNEAQLDKSGLPSDRFFAERPEGSVSTLKIQRTQQEDSAVYLCASSLALDYNTGELFFGEGSRLTVL.

This clone was observed a single time. The chain has TRBV13 and TRBJ1-5; no clear D gene. Germline lookup yields CDR1 PRHDT and CDR2 FYEKMQ (reference sequence). The CDR3 spans 15 residues. Trimming removed 4 bases at V and 9 bases at J, with 19 bases between. CDR3 sequence reads: CASSWRSEPGGPQHF. DNA of the CDR3: TGTGCCAGCAGCTGGAGATCGGAGCCCGGTGGGCCCCAGCATTTT.

There are a few counts of this clone. This sequence joins TRBV28 and TRBJ1-1, with a weak D call TRBD1 (6 bases). Germline CDR1 reads MDHEN; CDR2 reads SYDVKM. The CDR3 has 15 amino acids. The V end lost 7 bases, the J end lost 5 bases, and 20 bases lay between the germline ends. CDR3 sequence: CASTKTGGRRTEAFF. CDR3 nucleotides: TGTGCCAGCACCAAAACCGGGGGGCGGCGGACTGAAGCTTTCTTT.

The count of this clone is one. J is TRBJ2-7 and V is TRBV11-2; 7 bases map to TRBD1. This CDR3 is built from 14 residues. The germline gives CDR1 SGHAT, CDR2 FQNNGV. Germline trimming cut 4 bases from V and 2 bases from J; bases unmatched to any gene: 5. The CDR3 DNA follows: TGTGCCAGCAGCTCAATCACAGGGGCCTACGAGCAGTACTTC. It yields the protein CASSSITGAYEQYF.

The chain joins TRBV5-1 to TRBJ2-1; D is unclear. Germline CDR1 is SGHRS and CDR2 is YFSETQ. The CDR3 extends over 14 amino acids. Trimming removed 2 bases from V and 7 bases from J, with 13 bases in between. The CDR3 loop is CASSLKSGSNEQFF. As DNA, the CDR3 is TGCGCCAGCAGCTTAAAATCCGGGTCGAATGAGCAGTTCTTC.

The chain carries TRBV4-3 and TRBJ1-2; D is perhaps TRBD1 (6 bases). The CDR3 runs to 16 residues. Deletions cut 5 bases from V and 4 bases from J, with 20 bases between. The germline gives CDR1 LGHNA, CDR2 YSLEER. CDR3 amino acids: CASSLQGTGIAYGYTF. CDR3 nucleotide sequence: TGCGCCAGCAGCTTGCAGGGGACCGGGATTGCCTATGGCTACACCTTC.

V and J are TRBV30 and TRBJ2-3, with TRBD2 matching over 11 bases. V was clipped by 4 bases and J by 0 bases; unmatched bases: 3. There are 15 residues in the CDR3. CDR1 is GTSNPN and CDR2 is SVGIG in the germline V gene (reference sequence). The CDR3 region is CAWTRTSGSTDTQYF. DNA of the CDR3: TGTGCCTGGACACGGACTAGCGGGAGCACAGATACGCAGTATTTT.

This clone appeared a few times. The chain couples TRBV7-9 to TRBJ2-1; 7 nucleotides match TRBD2. The CDR3 sequence is 15 residues long. Unmatched junction bases numbered 4, after V lost 5 bases and J lost 0 bases. CDR1 SEHNR and CDR2 FQNEAQ come from the germline V gene (reference sequence). The CDR3 DNA follows: TGTGCCAGCAGCCCGCGGGAGCCCTCCTACAATGAGCAGTTCTTC. Translating gives CASSPREPSYNEQFF.

The chain links TRBV11-3 to TRBJ2-1; 8 nucleotides match TRBD1. After removal of 1 base from V and 3 bases from J, the junction contained 2 bases not matched to a gene. Germline V CDR1 and CDR2: SGHNT, YENEEA. This CDR3 contains 15 residues. This CDR3 reads CASSLGQGYYNEQFF. The CDR3 DNA reads as TGTGCCAGCAGCTTAGGACAGGGGTACTACAATGAGCAGTTCTTC. The full variable domain, its missing parts supplied by reference TRBV11-3 and TRBJ2-1, is EAGVVQSPRYKIIEKKQPVAFWCNPISGHNTLYWYLQNLGQGPELLIRYENEEAVDDSQLPKDRFSAERLKGVDSTLKIQPAELGDSAVYLCASSLGQGYYNEQFFGPGTRLTVL.

The table lists this clone with a few counts. The chain uses TRBV19 and TRBJ1-4; possible D gene TRBD1, 5 bases. The CDR3 spans 15 residues. Trimming removed 5 bases at V and 0 bases at J, with 10 bases between. In germline, CDR1 is LNHDA, CDR2 SQIVND (reference sequence). CDR3 DNA sequence: TGTGCCAGTAGTTCTCTGACAGCAACTAATGAAAAACTGTTTTTT. This gives the protein CASSSLTATNEKLFF.

This clone was observed a few times. The chain uses TRBV27 and TRBJ2-7, with TRBD1 matching over 7 bases. In germline, CDR1 is MNHEY, CDR2 SMNVEV (reference sequence). V trimming: 2 bases; J trimming: 2 bases; junction bases outside the gene matches: 9. This CDR3 is built from 16 residues. The CDR3 DNA sequence: TGTGCCAGCAGTTTAGGAACCGGGACAGCGACCTACGAGCAGTACTTC. Translating gives CASSLGTGTATYEQYF.

The J gene is TRBJ1-1, the V gene TRBV5-1, with D tentatively TRBD1 (6 bases). The CDR3 is 15 amino acids. Trimming removed 0 bases from V and 3 bases from J, with 12 bases in between. Germline-derived CDR1 and CDR2 are SGHRS and YFSETQ. CDR3 residues: CASSLVQGMDTEAFF. The CDR3 region has the DNA TGCGCCAGCAGCTTGGTCCAGGGGATGGACACTGAAGCTTTCTTT.

The chain recombines TRBV13 with TRBJ2-5, with 10 bases matching TRBD1. The V segment lost 5 bases and the J segment 4 bases; nucleotides outside the gene matches: 10. This CDR3 comprises 16 residues. Per germline, CDR1 PRHDT and CDR2 FYEKMQ (reference sequence). The CDR3, as DNA: TGTGCCAGCAGCCAAGGGACAGGGGCTTTTCGAGAGACCCAGTACTTC. Protein: CASSQGTGAFRETQYF.

The gene calls are TRBV5-4 and TRBJ1-6, with D maybe TRBD1 (6 bases). CDR1 SGHNT and CDR2 YYREEE come from the germline V gene (reference sequence). The CDR3 loop spans 15 amino acids. The V end lost 1 base, the J end lost 5 bases, and 10 bases lay between the germline ends. CDR3 DNA sequence: TGTGCCAGCAGCTTGACAGGGACCCATAATTCACCCCTCCACTTT. Translating it yields CASSLTGTHNSPLHF.